The rows below give T cell receptor beta chains drawn from one sample of a study of low-dose radiotherapy and immunotherapy resistance in tumors. TCRdb reprocessed the reads with MiXCR, giving one entry per CDR3 protein. The repertoire holds about 52,000 distinct CDR3 sequences, with around a third as singletons. The input for sequencing was PBMCs, taken after low-dose radiotherapy plus immunotherapy. Source of these receptors: a male donor with rectosigmoid adenocarcinoma. The conserved cysteine and the conserved F or W are not part of the CDR3 here. The size entry is marked missing in some rows and otherwise reads once, few, many or a size class.

abundance	v_gene	j_gene	CDR3aa
many	TRBV28	TRBJ2-5	ASSIFGGQSQETQY
medium-sized	TRBV5-5	TRBJ2-1	ASSLGLAGAPMGGNEQF
many	TRBV28	TRBJ2-1	ASRPRDRASNEQF
NA	TRBV19	TRBJ2-3	ANERERTDTQY
NA	TRBV29-1	TRBJ2-7	SVGEQRVGQY
many	TRBV5-4	TRBJ2-3	ASSLITDTQY
many	TRBV19	TRBJ2-3	ASSPVAGGPNTQY
many	TRBV6-2/TRBV6-3	TRBJ2-7	ASRRTLSYEQY
NA	TRBV7-3	TRBJ2-1	ASSIVQGNYNEQF
NA	TRBV2	TRBJ2-2	ASSEAAGQNTGELF
NA	TRBV10-3	TRBJ1-3	AIRDSSGNTIY
few	TRBV5-1	TRBJ2-7	ASSLGGGQAYEQY
many	TRBV6-8	TRBJ2-7	ASSYRVPGAGEQY
many	TRBV19	TRBJ2-7	ASRTVAGDYEQY
NA	TRBV5-8	TRBJ2-5	ASSLVLQESGTQY
many	TRBV6-2/TRBV6-3	TRBJ2-3	ASSSEVGGRGADTQY
many	TRBV4-2	TRBJ2-7	ASSQEALDTPYEQY
NA	TRBV19	TRBJ2-3	ASSTYGGTDTQY
many	TRBV9	TRBJ2-5	ASSVEWGGGETQY
many	TRBV12-3/TRBV12-4	TRBJ2-3	ASSTWTSVGTDTQY
NA	TRBV27	TRBJ1-5	ASSLSSQPYQPQH
many	TRBV6-4	TRBJ1-2	ASKGPGAYGYT
medium-sized	TRBV28	TRBJ2-3	ASSSLQTSTDTQY
once	TRBV27	TRBJ2-1	ATHAAGSSWNEQF
many	TRBV20-1	TRBJ2-1	SAPGLASTF
NA	TRBV6-5	TRBJ2-1	ASSFGGLAGPEQF
NA	TRBV28	TRBJ1-4	ASSHSPLRTNEKLF
NA	TRBV5-1	TRBJ1-1	ASSERWTTEAF
many	TRBV6-2/TRBV6-3	TRBJ2-1	ASSYERGGRNEQF
medium-sized	TRBV5-1	TRBJ2-1	ASSLAAGLNEQF
many	TRBV7-2	TRBJ1-1	ASSFDGVLRFGNTEAF
NA	TRBV15	TRBJ2-7	ATSRGGQGAYEQY
NA	TRBV6-8	TRBJ1-5	ASSPRHSPGNQPQH
few	TRBV27	TRBJ2-5	ASSQGGIGETQY
many	TRBV20-1	TRBJ1-4	SASEGGGEKLF